The entry below gives a single T cell receptor beta chain sequence along with its context. Its antigen target is currently unknown. No base quality values were provided; no much bigger clone lies one nucleotide off. Whole blood was collected in K2EDTA tubes by collaborating institutions according to the institutions' own protocols. For TCRbeta analysis, collaborator samples were shipped as frozen whole blood, as isolated PBMCs, or as DNA extracted from either sample type. The data stem from a study of blood T cell repertoires in COVID-19 (dated by TCRdb to 2020 to 2022). Notes on the research overall: The collaborator samples originated in the United States, Italy and Spain and spanned the acute and convalescent phases of COVID-19. HLA class I and class II types, where available, came from metadata supplied by the sample provider rather than from assay-based typing. The prospective study material was composed of cDNA or gDNA derived from T cells, B-cell-depleted T cells, or PBMCs. Samples were obtained from the ongoing ImmuneRACE study (first 160 participants) and from about 1,300 subjects provided by 6 global collaborators. A de-identified subject ID, COVID-19 status, age in years and sex were almost always included in the sample metadata. The repertoires were released in a freely available public database intended as a resource for research on the immune response to SARS-CoV-2. Subjects who had been exposed to COVID-19, were actively infected with it, or had recovered from it provided the deeply sampled blood TCRbeta repertoires that made up the dataset. The full study reports these points: The amount of clinical and demographic metadata varied by source and participant and was provided uncurated.

TCRbeta CDR3 regions were amplified from genomic DNA using the immunoSEQ Assay, a bias-controlled multiplex PCR. Under the source paper's analysis protocol: The number of nucleated cells in each sample was estimated from the amplification of reference gene primers within the assay. To quantify the absolute abundance of each unique TCRbeta CDR3 rearrangement, sequence reads were collapsed and filtered. For each sample, productive Simpson clonality was calculated as the square root of Simpson's diversity index over productive rearrangements. Drawn from immuneACCESS, this table holds only the in-frame rearrangements with V and J called that TCRdb kept. Clones are partly lost; checked studies trace under half to an unresolved V gene and leave the rest unexplained. V, J and clone size reflect that table, while D and trimming were determined from the DNA. This sample comprises around 78,000 clones, over 80% of them detected only once. 18% of the sample is held by the ten biggest clonotypes.

CDR1 MNHNS and CDR2 SASEGT are derived from the germline V gene. Relative to germline, V is 1 base shorter and J is 9 bases shorter, with 13 bases between their ends. The CDR3 starts with the cysteine, ends with the phenylalanine, and has 14 residues. Kept here is only the CDR3 DNA, which spans 42 bases and is read in frame from base 1. The origin of this receptor is a human donor in a cohort sampled during active COVID-19. This sequence uses TRBV6-1 and TRBJ2-1, with the D gene not confidently named. Sequencing was done on a sample of peripheral blood. The base sequence is TGTGCCAGCAGTGAAGAGTACAGCTTAACTGAGCAGTTCTTC. Its protein reads: CASSEEYSLTEQFF.